The source of this T cell receptor (beta chain) is a study of shared clonotypes between healthy human individuals. Study outcomes and limitations: In general, naive subsets displayed greater estimated richness than memory subsets did.

To note about this clone: Its specificity is unknown.

The run depth of the assay was deep. TCRdb's copy holds only in-frame clones and misses some; the assay was immunoSEQ multiplex PCR. The table shows 2,500,000 or so clones, with about 92% occurring only once. This CDR3 spans 17 amino acids. Germline V lookup: CDR1 SGHRS, CDR2 YFSETQ. V lost 3 bases and J lost 10; bases outside the gene matches: 14. The specimen sequenced was naive CD4+ T cells sorted from blood. This sample's subset: CD45RA+ positively selected. J is TRBJ2-1 and V is TRBV5-1; the match to TRBD2 covers 12 bases. This clonotype was sampled from a young man in good health. CDR3 loop: CASSWGPSGRASMEQFF. The CDR3 DNA reads TGCGCCAGCAGCTGGGGGCCTAGCGGGAGGGCGTCTATGGAGCAGTTCTTC.